What follows describes a single T cell receptor beta chain. Its antigen target is currently unknown. No qualities accompany the bases; no much larger clone lies one base away. This specimen belongs to a study of blood T cell repertoires in COVID-19 (TCRdb year 2020). For the wider study: The collaborator samples originated in the United States, Italy and Spain and spanned the acute and convalescent phases of COVID-19. The prospective study material was composed of cDNA or gDNA derived from T cells, B-cell-depleted T cells, or PBMCs. Subjects who had been exposed to COVID-19, were actively infected with it, or had recovered from it provided the deeply sampled blood TCRbeta repertoires that made up the dataset. The repertoires were released in a freely available public database intended as a resource for research on the immune response to SARS-CoV-2. Samples came from the ongoing ImmuneRACE study (first 160 participants) plus 1,254 subjects from 6 global collaborators. The sample metadata nearly always contained a de-identified subject ID, COVID-19 status, age in years and sex. HLA class I and class II types, where available, came from metadata supplied by the sample provider rather than from assay-based typing.

Results and caveats for the whole study, not just this receptor: Clinical and demographic metadata were provided uncurated, with the amount varying by source and participant.

Each collaborating institution followed its own protocols to collect whole blood in K2EDTA tubes. Collaborator samples were shipped for TCRbeta analysis as frozen whole blood, isolated PBMCs, or DNA extracted from either sample type. Trimming takes 1 base from V and 5 bases from J, and the germline ends sit 20 bases apart. From its cysteine to its phenylalanine, the CDR3 spans 17 amino acids. This entry keeps only the CDR3 DNA: 51 bases, framed from base 1. The germline V gene gives CDR1 as SGHAT and CDR2 as FQNNGV. TCRbeta CDR3 regions were amplified from genomic DNA by means of the immunoSEQ Assay, a bias-controlled multiplex PCR. In the authors' own workflow: The number of nucleated cells in each sample was estimated from the amplification of reference gene primers within the assay. To quantify the absolute abundance of each unique TCRbeta CDR3 rearrangement, sequence reads were collapsed and filtered. Productive Simpson clonality was computed per sample as the square root of Simpson's diversity index over productive rearrangements. This immuneACCESS table, as held by TCRdb, lists in-frame sequences with V and J called but not all clones. Of the missing ones, under half trace to an unresolved V gene in checked studies; the others have no known cause. V, J and clone size were drawn from that table, and D and trimming were deduced from the DNA. This sample has 70,000 or so clones in its table, and 91% of those were observed once. The ten largest clones take up more than 7% of the sample.

The sample taken for sequencing was peripheral blood. The rearrangement joined TRBV11-2 to TRBJ1-2; tentative D gene TRBD1, with 6 bases matching. The sequence was obtained from a human donor in a cohort sampled during active COVID-19. The CDR3 region reads CASSLVAWGRVEYGYTF. The nucleotide sequence reads as follows: TGTGCCAGCAGCTTAGTGGCGTGGGGGCGCGTCGAATATGGCTACACCTTC.